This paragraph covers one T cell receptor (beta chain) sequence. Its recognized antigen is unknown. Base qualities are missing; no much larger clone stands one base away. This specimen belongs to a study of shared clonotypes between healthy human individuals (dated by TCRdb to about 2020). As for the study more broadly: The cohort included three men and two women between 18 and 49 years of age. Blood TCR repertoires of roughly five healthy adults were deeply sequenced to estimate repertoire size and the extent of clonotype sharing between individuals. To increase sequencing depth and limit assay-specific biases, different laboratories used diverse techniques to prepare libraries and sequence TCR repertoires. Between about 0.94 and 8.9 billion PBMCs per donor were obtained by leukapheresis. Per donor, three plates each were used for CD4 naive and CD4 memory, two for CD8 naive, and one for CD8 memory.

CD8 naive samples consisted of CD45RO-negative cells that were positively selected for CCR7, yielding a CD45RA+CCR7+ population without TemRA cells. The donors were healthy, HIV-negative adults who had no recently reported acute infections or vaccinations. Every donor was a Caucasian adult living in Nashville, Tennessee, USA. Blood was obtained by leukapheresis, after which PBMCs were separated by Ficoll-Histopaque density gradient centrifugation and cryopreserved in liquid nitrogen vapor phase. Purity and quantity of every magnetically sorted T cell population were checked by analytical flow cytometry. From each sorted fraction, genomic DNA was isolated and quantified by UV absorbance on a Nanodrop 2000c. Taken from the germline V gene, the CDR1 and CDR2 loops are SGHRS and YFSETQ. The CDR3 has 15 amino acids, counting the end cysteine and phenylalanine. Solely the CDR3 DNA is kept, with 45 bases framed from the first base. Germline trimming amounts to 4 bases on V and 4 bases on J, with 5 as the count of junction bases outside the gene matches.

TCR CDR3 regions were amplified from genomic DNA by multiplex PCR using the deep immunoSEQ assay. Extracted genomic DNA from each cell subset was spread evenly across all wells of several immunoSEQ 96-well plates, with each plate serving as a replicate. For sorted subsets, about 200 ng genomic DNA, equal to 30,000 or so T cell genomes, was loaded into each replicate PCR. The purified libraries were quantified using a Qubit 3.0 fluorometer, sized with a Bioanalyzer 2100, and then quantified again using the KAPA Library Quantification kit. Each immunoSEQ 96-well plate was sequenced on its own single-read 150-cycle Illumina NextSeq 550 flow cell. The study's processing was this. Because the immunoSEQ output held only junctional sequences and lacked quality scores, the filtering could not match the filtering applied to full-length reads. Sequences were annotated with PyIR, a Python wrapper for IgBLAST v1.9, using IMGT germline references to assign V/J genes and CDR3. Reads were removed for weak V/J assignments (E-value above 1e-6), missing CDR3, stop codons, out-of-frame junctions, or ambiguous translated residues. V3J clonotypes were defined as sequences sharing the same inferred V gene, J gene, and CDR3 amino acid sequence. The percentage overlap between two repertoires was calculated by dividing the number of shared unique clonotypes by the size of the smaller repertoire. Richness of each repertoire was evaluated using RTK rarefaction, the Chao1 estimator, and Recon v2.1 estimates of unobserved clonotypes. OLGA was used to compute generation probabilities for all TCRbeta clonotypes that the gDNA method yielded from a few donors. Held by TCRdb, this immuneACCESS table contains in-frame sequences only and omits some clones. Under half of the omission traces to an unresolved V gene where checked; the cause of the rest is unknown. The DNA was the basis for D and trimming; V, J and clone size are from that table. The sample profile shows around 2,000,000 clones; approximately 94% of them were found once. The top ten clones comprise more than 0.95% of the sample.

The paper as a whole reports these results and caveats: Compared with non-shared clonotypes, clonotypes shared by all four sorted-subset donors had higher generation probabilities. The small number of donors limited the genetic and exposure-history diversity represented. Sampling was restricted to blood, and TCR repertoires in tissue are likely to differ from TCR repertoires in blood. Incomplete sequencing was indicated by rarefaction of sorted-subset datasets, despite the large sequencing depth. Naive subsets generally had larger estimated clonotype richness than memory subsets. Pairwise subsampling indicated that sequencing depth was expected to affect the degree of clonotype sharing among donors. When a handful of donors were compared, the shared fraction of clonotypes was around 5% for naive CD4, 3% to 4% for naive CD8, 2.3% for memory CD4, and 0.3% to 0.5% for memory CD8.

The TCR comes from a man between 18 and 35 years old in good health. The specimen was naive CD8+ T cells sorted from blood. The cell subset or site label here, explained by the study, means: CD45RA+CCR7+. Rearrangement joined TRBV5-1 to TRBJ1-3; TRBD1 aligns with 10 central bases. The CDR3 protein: CASSGGQGVGNTIYF. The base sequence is TGCGCCAGCAGCGGCGGACAGGGGGTCGGAAACACCATATATTTT. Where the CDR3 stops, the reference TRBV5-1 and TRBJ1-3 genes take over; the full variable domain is KAGVTQTPRYLIKTRGQQVTLSCSPISGHRSVSWYQQTPGQGLQFLFEYFSETQRNKGNFPGRFSGRQFSNSRSEMNVSTLELGDSALYLCASSGGQGVGNTIYFGEGSWLTVV.